The 16 T cell receptor beta chains given below trace back to one sample, sequenced in a study of blood T cell repertoires in COVID-19. Clones were read by immunoSEQ multiplex PCR, and TCRdb kept only the in-frame ones, dropping some. The repertoire consists of more than 90,000 clones, with around 92% occurring once and the leading ten covering 5.7%. The material sequenced was peripheral blood. The receptors here all came from a man in his fifties or sixties with active COVID-19.

The table lists this clone with a count of one. V and J are TRBV2 and TRBJ2-7, with D hard to call. Trimming took 3 bases from V and 5 from J, leaving 17 bases between them. Germline V gives CDR1 SNHLY, CDR2 FYNNEI. This CDR3 region has 15 residues. The CDR3 DNA sequence: TGTGCCAGCAGTGATCAGGTGACAAGTTCCCACGAGCAGTACTTC. Residues: CASSDQVTSSHEQYF.

This sequence joins TRBV19 and TRBJ1-5; D not certain. Trimming shortened V by 1 base and J by 0 bases, and 10 bases separated the two germline ends. Germline loops: CDR1 LNHDA, CDR2 SQIVND (reference sequence). The CDR3 runs to 16 residues. CDR3 in amino acids: CASSIAGGNSNQPQHF. Written as DNA, the CDR3 is TGTGCCAGTAGTATAGCCGGCGGAAATAGCAATCAGCCCCAGCATTTT.

The chain uses TRBV7-9 and TRBJ2-3, with D maybe TRBD2 (6 bases). Trimming took 2 bases from V and 3 from J, leaving 12 bases between them. This CDR3 contains 15 residues. The germline gives CDR1 SEHNR, CDR2 FQNEAQ (reference sequence). CDR3 protein: CASSLTWGDTDTQYF. As DNA, the CDR3 is TGTGCCAGCAGCTTAACTTGGGGGGATACAGATACGCAGTATTTT. The variable domain in full, completed from reference TRBV7-9 and TRBJ2-3, reads DTGVSQNPRHKITKRGQNVTFRCDPISEHNRLYWYRQTLGQGPEFLTYFQNEAQLEKSRLLSDRFSAERPKGSFSTLEIQRTEQGDSAMYLCASSLTWGDTDTQYFGPGTRLTVL.

V usage is TRBV19 and J usage is TRBJ1-2, with D maybe TRBD1 (6 bases). The V and J ends lost 2 bases and 2 bases respectively, with 6 bases between them. The CDR3 is made up of 13 amino acids. Germline-derived CDR1 and CDR2 are LNHDA and SQIVND (reference sequence). CDR3 residues: CASSIQGNYGYTF. The CDR3 DNA follows: TGTGCCAGTAGTATACAGGGGAACTATGGCTACACCTTC.

The rearrangement joins TRBV3-1 (or the pseudogene TRBV3-2) to TRBJ2-5, with 14 bases that match TRBD2. The CDR3 runs 17 residues. Germline assignment: CDR1 LGHDT and CDR2 YNNKEL (reference sequence). J was trimmed by 5 bases and V by 5 bases; bases with no gene match: 10. The CDR3 DNA reads as TGTGCCAGCAGCTCAACCGGGACTAGCGGGAGTCCCGAGACCCAGTACTTC. Protein sequence: CASSSTGTSGSPETQYF.

The CDR3 bases are TGTGCCAGCAGACAGTTCGGTAATGAAAAACTGTTTTTT. Its translation: CASRQFGNEKLFF. The rearrangement links TRBV6-5 to TRBJ1-4; D is unresolved. The V end was cut by 6 bases, the J end by 4 bases, with 9 bases between. CDR1 MNHEY and CDR2 SVGAGI come from the germline V gene. CDR3 size: 13 residues.

The chain combines TRBV9 with TRBJ2-1; 7 bases align to TRBD1. The CDR3 covers 15 residues. The V and J ends lost 1 base and 3 bases, in that order; junction bases with no gene match: 4. CDR1 is SGDLS and CDR2 is YYNGEE in the germline V gene. CDR3 loop: CASSVSQGSYNEQFF. CDR3 DNA: TGTGCCAGCAGCGTATCACAGGGGAGCTACAATGAGCAGTTCTTC.

The V call is TRBV28, the J call TRBJ1-2, with a weak D call TRBD1 (5 bases). V was shortened by 5 bases and J by 8 bases, with 21 bases between the two germline ends. The germline V gene encodes CDR1 MDHEN and CDR2 SYDVKM. The CDR3 sequence is 15 residues long. CDR3 loop: CASSRTALGEGGYTF. CDR3 in DNA: TGTGCCAGCAGTCGTACAGCCTTAGGGGAAGGGGGCTACACCTTC.

V gene TRBV5-4 combines with J gene TRBJ2-2; D ambiguous. This CDR3 comprises 15 residues. V shed 0 bases and J shed 2 bases, with 8 bases lying between them. Per germline, CDR1 SGHNT and CDR2 YYREEE (reference sequence). CDR3 loop: CASSLELANTGELFF. As DNA, the CDR3 is TGTGCCAGCAGCTTGGAGTTAGCAAACACCGGGGAGCTGTTTTTT. Based on the CDR3 plus reference TRBV5-4 and TRBJ2-2, the full variable domain is ETGVTQSPTHLIKTRGQQVTLRCSSQSGHNTVSWYQQALGQGPQFIFQYYREEENGRGNFPPRFSGLQFPNYSSELNVNALELDDSALYLCASSLELANTGELFFGEGSRLTVL.

On this clone: This CDR3 is also generated by other DNA sequences in the sample. The chain's CDR3 is CASSLTGGYNEQFF. CDR3 nucleotide sequence: TGTGCCAGCAGCTTGACAGGGGGTTACAATGAGCAGTTCTTC. V is TRBV7-8 and J is TRBJ2-1; TRBD1 matches at 9 bases. Trimming took 3 bases from V and 4 from J; bases not matched to a gene: 1. This CDR3 has 14 residues. The germline CDR1 and CDR2 sequences are SGHVS and FQNEAQ.

The chain has TRBV28 and TRBJ1-1, with D perhaps TRBD1 (5 bases). The CDR3 sequence is 12 residues long. V was trimmed by 5 bases and J by 5 bases, leaving 9 bases between them. Germline lookup yields CDR1 MDHEN and CDR2 SYDVKM. The CDR3 is CASSHGGTEAFF. The CDR3 nucleotides read TGTGCCAGCAGTCACGGGGGGACTGAAGCTTTCTTT.

This clone was seen a single time. This chain links TRBV6-1 with TRBJ1-1; D is possibly TRBD1 (5 bases). The V end was cut by 2 bases, the J end by 4 bases, with 11 bases between. The germline V gene encodes CDR1 MNHNS and CDR2 SASEGT. This CDR3 contains 14 residues. The CDR3: CASSELGAGTEAFF. The CDR3, as DNA: TGTGCCAGCAGTGAACTAGGGGCCGGCACTGAAGCTTTCTTT.

This chain links TRBV6-5 with TRBJ1-2; D unresolved. The CDR3 spans 12 residues. Trimming removed 8 bases from V and 4 bases from J, with 11 bases in between. Germline V gene sequence: CDR1 MNHEY, CDR2 SVGAGI. For the CDR3, the DNA is TGTGCCAGCGACGGAGAACCCTATGGCTACACCTTC. Protein product: CASDGEPYGYTF.

Here the CDR3 DNA reads TGTGCCAGCAGCCATTGGACTAGCGGAGAAGATACGCAGTATTTT. This gives the protein CASSHWTSGEDTQYF. The V and J genes are TRBV9 and TRBJ2-3; 10 positions agree with TRBD2. Germline-derived CDR1 and CDR2 are SGDLS and YYNGEE. CDR3 length equals 15 residues. Unmatched junction bases numbered 7, after V lost 4 bases and J lost 5 bases.

The chain is built from TRBV5-4 and TRBJ2-7; 13 bases agree with TRBD2. V gave up 4 bases and J gave up 3 bases; unmatched junction bases: 1. Per germline, CDR1 SGHNT and CDR2 YYREEE (reference sequence). This CDR3 comprises 14 residues. The CDR3 sequence is CASSRTSGSYEQYF. CDR3 DNA: TGTGCCAGCAGCAGGACTAGCGGGAGCTACGAGCAGTACTTC.

The chain joins TRBV5-1 to TRBJ2-1; TRBD2 matches 15 bases. With 3 bases clipped from V and 10 bases from J, the junction kept 8 bases outside the gene matches. CDR1 and CDR2 (germline): SGHRS, YFSETQ. The CDR3 extends over 16 amino acids. The CDR3 reads CASSSGLAGGTEEQFF. The CDR3 nucleotides are TGCGCCAGCAGCTCTGGACTAGCGGGGGGGACTGAGGAGCAGTTCTTC.